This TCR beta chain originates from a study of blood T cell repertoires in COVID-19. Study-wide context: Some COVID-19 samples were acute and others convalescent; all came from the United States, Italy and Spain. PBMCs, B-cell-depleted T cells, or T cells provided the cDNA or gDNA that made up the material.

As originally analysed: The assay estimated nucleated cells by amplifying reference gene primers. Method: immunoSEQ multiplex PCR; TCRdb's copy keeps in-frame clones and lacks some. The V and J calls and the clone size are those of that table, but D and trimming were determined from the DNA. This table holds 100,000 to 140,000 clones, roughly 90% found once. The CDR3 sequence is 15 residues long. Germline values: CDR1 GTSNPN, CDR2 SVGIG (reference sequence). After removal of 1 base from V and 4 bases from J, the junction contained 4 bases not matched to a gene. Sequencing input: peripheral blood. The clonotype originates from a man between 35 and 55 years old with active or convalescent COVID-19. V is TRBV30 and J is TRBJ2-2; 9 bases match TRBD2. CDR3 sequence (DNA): TGTGCCTGGAGTGCCCTAGCGGGACCCACCGGGGAGCTGTTTTTT. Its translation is CAWSALAGPTGELFF.